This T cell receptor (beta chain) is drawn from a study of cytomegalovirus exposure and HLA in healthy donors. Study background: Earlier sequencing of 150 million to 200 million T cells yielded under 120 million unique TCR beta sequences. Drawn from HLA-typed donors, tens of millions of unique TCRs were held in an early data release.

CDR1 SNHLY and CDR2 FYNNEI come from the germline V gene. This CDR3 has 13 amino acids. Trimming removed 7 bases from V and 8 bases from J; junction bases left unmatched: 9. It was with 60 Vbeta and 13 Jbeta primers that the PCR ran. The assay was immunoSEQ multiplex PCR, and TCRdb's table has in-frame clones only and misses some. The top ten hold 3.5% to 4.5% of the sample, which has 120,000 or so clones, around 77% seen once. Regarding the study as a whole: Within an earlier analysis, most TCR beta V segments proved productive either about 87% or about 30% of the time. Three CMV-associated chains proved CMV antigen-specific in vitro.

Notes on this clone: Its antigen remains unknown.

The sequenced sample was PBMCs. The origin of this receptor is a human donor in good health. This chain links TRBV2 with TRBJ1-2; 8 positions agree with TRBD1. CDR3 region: CASIWTGMGGYTF. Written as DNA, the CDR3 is TGTGCCAGCATTTGGACAGGGATGGGAGGCTACACCTTC.